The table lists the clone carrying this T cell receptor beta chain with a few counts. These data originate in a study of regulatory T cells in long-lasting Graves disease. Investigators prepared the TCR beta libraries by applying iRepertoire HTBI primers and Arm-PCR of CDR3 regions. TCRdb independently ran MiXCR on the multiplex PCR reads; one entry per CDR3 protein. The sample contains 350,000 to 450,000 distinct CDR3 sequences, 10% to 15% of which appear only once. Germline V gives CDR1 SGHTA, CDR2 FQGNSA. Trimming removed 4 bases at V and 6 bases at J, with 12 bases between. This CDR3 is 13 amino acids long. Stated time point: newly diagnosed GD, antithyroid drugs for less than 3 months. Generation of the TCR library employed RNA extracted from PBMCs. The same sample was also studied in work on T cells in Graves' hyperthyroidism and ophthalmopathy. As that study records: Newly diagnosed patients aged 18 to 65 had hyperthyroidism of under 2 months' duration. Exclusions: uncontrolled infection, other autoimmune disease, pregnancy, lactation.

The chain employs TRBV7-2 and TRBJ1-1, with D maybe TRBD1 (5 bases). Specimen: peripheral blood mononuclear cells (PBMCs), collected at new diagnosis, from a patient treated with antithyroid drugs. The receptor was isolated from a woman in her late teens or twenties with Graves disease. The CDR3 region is CASSSWQGPEAFF. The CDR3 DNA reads TGTGCCAGCAGCTCGTGGCAGGGTCCTGAAGCTTTCTTT.